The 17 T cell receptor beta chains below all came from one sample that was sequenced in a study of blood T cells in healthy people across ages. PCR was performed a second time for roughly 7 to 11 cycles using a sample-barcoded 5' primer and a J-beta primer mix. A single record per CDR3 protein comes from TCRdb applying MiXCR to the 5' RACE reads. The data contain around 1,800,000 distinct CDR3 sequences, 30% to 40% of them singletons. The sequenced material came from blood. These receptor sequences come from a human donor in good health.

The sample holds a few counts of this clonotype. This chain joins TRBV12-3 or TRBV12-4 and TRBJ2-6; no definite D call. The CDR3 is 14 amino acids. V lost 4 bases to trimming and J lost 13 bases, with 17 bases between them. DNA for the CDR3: TGTGCCAGCAGTTGGTCGGCCGTTTCGCAGGTCCTGACTTTC. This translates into CASSWSAVSQVLTF.

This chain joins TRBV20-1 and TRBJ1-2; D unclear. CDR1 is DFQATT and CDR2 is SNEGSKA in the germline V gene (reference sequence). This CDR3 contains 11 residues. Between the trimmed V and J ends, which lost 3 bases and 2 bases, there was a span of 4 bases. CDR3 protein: CSASSNYGYTF. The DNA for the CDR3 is TGCAGTGCTAGCTCGAACTATGGCTACACCTTC.

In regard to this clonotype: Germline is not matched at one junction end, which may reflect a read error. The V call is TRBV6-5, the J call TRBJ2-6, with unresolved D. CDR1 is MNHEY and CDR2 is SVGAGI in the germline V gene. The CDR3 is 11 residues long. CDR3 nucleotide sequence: TGTGCCAGAAGTTACTCGGGCGTCCTGACTTTC. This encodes CARSYSGVLTF.

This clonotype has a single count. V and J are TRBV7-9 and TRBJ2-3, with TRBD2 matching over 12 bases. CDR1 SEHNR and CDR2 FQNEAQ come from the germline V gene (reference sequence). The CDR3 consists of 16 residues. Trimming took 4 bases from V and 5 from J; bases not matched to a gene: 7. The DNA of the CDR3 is TGTGCCAGCAGCTCAGGACTAGCGGGGAACAGAGATACGCAGTATTTT. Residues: CASSSGLAGNRDTQYF. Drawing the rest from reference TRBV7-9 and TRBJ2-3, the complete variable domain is DTGVSQNPRHKITKRGQNVTFRCDPISEHNRLYWYRQTLGQGPEFLTYFQNEAQLEKSRLLSDRFSAERPKGSFSTLEIQRTEQGDSAMYLCASSSGLAGNRDTQYFGPGTRLTVL.

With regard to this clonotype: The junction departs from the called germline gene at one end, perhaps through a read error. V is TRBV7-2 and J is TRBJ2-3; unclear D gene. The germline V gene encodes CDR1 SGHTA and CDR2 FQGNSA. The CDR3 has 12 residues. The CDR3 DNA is TGTGCCGGCAGCTTACTCGCAGATACGCAGTATTTT. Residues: CAGSLLADTQYF.

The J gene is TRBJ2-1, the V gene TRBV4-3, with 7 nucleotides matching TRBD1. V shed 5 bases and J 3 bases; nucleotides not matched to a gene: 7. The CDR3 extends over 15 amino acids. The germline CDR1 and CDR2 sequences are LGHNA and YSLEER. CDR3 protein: CASSTRQGGYNEQFF. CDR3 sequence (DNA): TGCGCCAGCAGCACTCGACAGGGCGGCTACAATGAGCAGTTCTTC.

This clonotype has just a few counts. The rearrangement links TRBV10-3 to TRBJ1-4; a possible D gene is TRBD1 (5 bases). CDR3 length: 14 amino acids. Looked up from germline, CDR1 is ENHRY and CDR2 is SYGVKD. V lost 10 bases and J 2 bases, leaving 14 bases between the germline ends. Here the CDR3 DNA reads TGTGCCACCCGGAACCCAGGGACTAATGAAAAACTGTTTTTT. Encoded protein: CATRNPGTNEKLFF.

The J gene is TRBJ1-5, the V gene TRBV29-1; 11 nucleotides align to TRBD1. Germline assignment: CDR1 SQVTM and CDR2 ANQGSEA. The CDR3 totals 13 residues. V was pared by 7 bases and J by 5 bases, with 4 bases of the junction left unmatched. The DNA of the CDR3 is TGCAGCGCCGGACAGGGGGCCGATCAGCCCCAGCATTTT. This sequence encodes CSAGQGADQPQHF.

For the CDR3, the DNA is TGTGCCAGCAGCCCCCCATCAGGTCCTAATGAGCAGTTCTTC. This sequence encodes CASSPPSGPNEQFF. The chain is built from TRBV7-3 and TRBJ2-1; D call uncertain. Germline-derived CDR1 and CDR2 are SGHTA and FQGTGA. Trimming pared 5 bases from V and 7 bases from J, leaving 15 bases between. This CDR3 is 14 amino acids long.

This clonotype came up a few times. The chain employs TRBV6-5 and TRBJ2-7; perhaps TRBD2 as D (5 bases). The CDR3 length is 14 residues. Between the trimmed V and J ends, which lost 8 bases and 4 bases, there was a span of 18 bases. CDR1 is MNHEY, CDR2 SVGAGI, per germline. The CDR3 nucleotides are TGTGCCAGCTCCGACGACCGGGATCGGTACGAGCAGTACTTC. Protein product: CASSDDRDRYEQYF.

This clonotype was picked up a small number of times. CDR3 amino acids: CASSLRWAGATNEKLFF. The CDR3, as DNA: TGTGCCAGCAGCTTACGCTGGGCGGGAGCAACTAATGAAAAACTGTTTTTT. This chain connects TRBV7-2 to TRBJ1-4; D is unresolved. The CDR3 covers 17 residues. The V gene's germline CDR1 is SGHTA and CDR2 FQGNSA. V was trimmed by 2 bases and J by 0 bases, leaving 13 bases between them.

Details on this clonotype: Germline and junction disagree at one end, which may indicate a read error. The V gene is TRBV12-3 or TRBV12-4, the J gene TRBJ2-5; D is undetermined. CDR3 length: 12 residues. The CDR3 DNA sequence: TGTGCCAGCAGTGTGTTTCAAGAGGCCCAGTACTTC. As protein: CASSVFQEAQYF.

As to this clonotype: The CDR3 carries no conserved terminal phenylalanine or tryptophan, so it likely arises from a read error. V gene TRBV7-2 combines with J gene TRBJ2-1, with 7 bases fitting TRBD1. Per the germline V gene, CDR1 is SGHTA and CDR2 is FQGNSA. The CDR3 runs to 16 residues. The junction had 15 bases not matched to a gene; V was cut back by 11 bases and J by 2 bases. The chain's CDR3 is CASRGFGQGAYNEQFY. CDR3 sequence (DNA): TGTGCCTCAAGGGGGTTCGGGCAGGGGGCCTACAATGAGCAGTTCTAC.

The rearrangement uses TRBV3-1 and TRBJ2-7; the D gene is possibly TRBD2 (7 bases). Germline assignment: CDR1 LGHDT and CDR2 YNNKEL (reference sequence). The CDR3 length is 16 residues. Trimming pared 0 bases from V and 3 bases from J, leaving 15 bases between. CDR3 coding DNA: TGTGCCAGCAGCCAAGAAAGAGGGGGGGTTCACTACGAGCAGTACTTC. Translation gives CASSQERGGVHYEQYF.

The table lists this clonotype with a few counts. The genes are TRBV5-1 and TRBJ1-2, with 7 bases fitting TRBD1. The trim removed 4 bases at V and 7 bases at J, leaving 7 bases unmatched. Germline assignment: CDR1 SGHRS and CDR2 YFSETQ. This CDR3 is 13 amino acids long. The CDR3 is CASSQDRESGYTF. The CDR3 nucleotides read TGCGCCAGCAGCCAAGACAGGGAAAGTGGCTACACCTTC.

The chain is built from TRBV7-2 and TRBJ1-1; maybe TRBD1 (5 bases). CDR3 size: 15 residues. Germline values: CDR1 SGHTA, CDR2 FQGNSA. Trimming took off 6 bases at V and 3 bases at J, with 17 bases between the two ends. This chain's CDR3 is CASRTSRGDDTEAFF. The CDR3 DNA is TGTGCCAGCAGGACCTCAAGGGGAGATGACACTGAAGCTTTCTTT.

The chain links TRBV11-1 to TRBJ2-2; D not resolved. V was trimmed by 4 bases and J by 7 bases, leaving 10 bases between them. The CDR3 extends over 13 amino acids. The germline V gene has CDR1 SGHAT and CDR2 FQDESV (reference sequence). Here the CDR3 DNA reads TGTGCCAGCAGCTCCGGGCGGATCGGGGAGCTGTTTTTT. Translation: CASSSGRIGELFF. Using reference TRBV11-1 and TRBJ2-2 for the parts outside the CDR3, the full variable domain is EAEVAQSPRYKITEKSQAVAFWCDPISGHATLYWYRQILGQGPELLVQFQDESVVDDSQLPKDRFSAERLKGVDSTLKIQPAELGDSAMYLCASSSGRIGELFFGEGSRLTVL.